This T cell receptor (beta chain) stems from a study of T cells in Graves' hyperthyroidism and ophthalmopathy. TCR beta CDR3 regions were amplified from RNA transcripts. An initial round of RT-PCR targeting the TCR CDR3 relied on the HTBI primer set. One entry per CDR3 protein results from TCRdb running MiXCR on the multiplex PCR reads. The sample consists of some 560,000 distinct CDR3 sequences, about 14% of them appearing once. The CDR3 consists of 17 residues. Germline V gives CDR1 MNHGY, CDR2 SVAAGI. J was trimmed by 7 bases and V by 3 bases; bases with no gene match: 12. The genes are TRBV6-9 and TRBJ2-2; 9 nucleotides align to TRBD2. Sequencing was carried out using blood. The source of this sequence is a woman aged 35 to 49 with Graves' hyperthyroidism. CDR3 bases: TGTGCCAGCAGTTACCTGGGGGCGGGAGGGCCAGACGGGGAGCTGTTTTTT. Its translation: CASSYLGAGGPDGELFF.